This TCR beta chain was retrieved from a study of T cell responses to AZD1222 COVID-19 vaccine. Germline CDR1 reads PRHDT; CDR2 reads FYEKMQ (reference sequence). V was clipped by 0 bases and J by 10 bases, with 15 bases between them. This CDR3 is 14 amino acids long. This table comes from immunoSEQ multiplex PCR, and its TCRdb copy is limited to in-frame clones, with some not included. The sample shows 100,000 or so clones, roughly 87% of them seen only once. This clone showed up just a few times. This specimen consisted of peripheral blood, obtained on day 0 of AZD1222 vaccination. The chain has TRBV13 and TRBJ1-1; no clear D gene. This clonotype was sampled from an adult in good health. DNA of the CDR3: TGTGCCAGCAGCTTAGGACACTCCCCTTCCGCAGCTTTCTTT. Translation gives CASSLGHSPSAAFF.